Listed below are T cell receptor beta chains from one sample, sequenced in a study of post-analysis software for immune sequencing data. TCRdb used MiXCR to reprocess the PCR reads, holding one entry per CDR3 protein. The table includes 700,000 to 900,000 distinct CDR3 sequences, 46% detected once. The source material was blood. The receptor source for this set is a girl aged 5-17 years with multiple sclerosis. The conserved cysteine and the conserved F or W are not part of the CDR3 here. The order of the fields is V gene, CDR3 protein.

TRBV7-6,ASSPWTSGDYEQY
TRBV6-5,ASSWGTGTVYNEQY
TRBV3-1,ASSQDRGAPSLEQY
TRBV15,ATSRDVGVSYNEQY
TRBV12-3/TRBV12-4,ASSYRVTGANVLT
TRBV7-9,ASSLAILADVSTDTQY
TRBV12-3/TRBV12-4,ASSPSTQGNYGYT
TRBV29-1,SARQLHNEQF
TRBV7-6,ASSPRGKPYEQY
TRBV20-1,SANREEETQY
TRBV5-6,ASSVGGMGSYEQY
TRBV18,ASSPGSGDFYEQY
TRBV20-1,SARDSNPSHTQY
TRBV4-1,ASSQEHSALDEQF
TRBV6-2/TRBV6-3,ASSSGLAARNEQF
TRBV2,ASLPIMAAAYNEQF
TRBV20-1,SARNSERGPYNEQF
TRBV29-1,SVEAEGTGNYGYT
TRBV7-2,ASSLYIGGTSGFGTQY
TRBV7-9,ASGVNTEAF
TRBV2,ASREQGASYEQY
TRBV29-1,SVEDRGDYGYT
TRBV3-1,ASSPLQGWGETQY
TRBV4-3,ASSQEWRGLAGDGDTQY
TRBV10-3,AIASESEQY
TRBV24-1,ATSEARNSGANVLT
TRBV7-9,ASSPFGKNTEAF
TRBV15,ATSRARANYGYT
TRBV20-1,SAPGLAGQSSYNEQF
TRBV13,ASSFTGALYEQY
TRBV28,ASSLALGLAGEGSTDTQY
TRBV24-1,ATSDSYGYT
TRBV20-1,SAYALPGQGQLEQY